The present T cell receptor beta chain was sequenced within a study of CD8 T cells in ankylosing spondylitis. Points from the study as a whole: Peripheral blood held disease-linked clones only at relatively low frequency, and these were CD8+. A motif in TCR beta, a set of roughly eight highly homologous variants, appeared characteristic of ankylosing spondylitis blood. Previous work reported some of these motif variants in the synovial fluid and blood of reactive arthritis. Disease-linked clones reportedly showed significant enrichment in matched ankylosing spondylitis synovial fluid.

MiXCR was run by TCRdb on the 5' RACE reads, yielding one entry per CDR3 protein. The sample carries about 540,000 distinct CDR3 sequences, more than 9.5% recorded once. This clonotype was counted a few times. What it binds is unknown. The V gene's germline CDR1 is KGHSH and CDR2 LQKENI. The CDR3 totals 12 residues. Trimming pared 2 bases from V and 2 bases from J, leaving 3 bases between. Sequenced sample: blood, either unsorted or a sorted T cell fraction (not recorded which). V gene TRBV18 combines with J gene TRBJ1-1; D unresolved. This receptor was taken from a male donor with ankylosing spondylitis. The CDR3 spells CASSPSNTEAFF. The CDR3 coding sequence is TGTGCCAGCTCACCAAGTAACACTGAAGCTTTCTTT.